Shown below are 13 T cell receptor beta chains from a single sample sequenced in a study of CD8 T cells in ankylosing spondylitis. For these TCRs, the target antigens are not known. Study-level findings and limits: Made up of 7 to 9 highly homologous variants, a TCR beta motif appeared characteristic of ankylosing spondylitis blood.

In TCRdb, the 5' RACE reads were re-called with MiXCR into one record per CDR3 protein. This table has about 540,000 distinct CDR3 sequences, roughly 13% appearing once. The sequencing sample was made of blood, either unsorted or a sorted T cell fraction (not recorded which). Receptors originate from a male donor with ankylosing spondylitis.

This clonotype was seen a handful of times. This chain uses TRBV25-1 with TRBJ1-6, with D perhaps TRBD1 (5 bases). Per the germline V gene, CDR1 is MGHDK and CDR2 is SYGVNS. The CDR3 is made up of 15 amino acids. V was clipped by 0 bases and J by 5 bases, with 8 bases between them. The DNA of the CDR3 is TGTGCCAGCAGTGAATATCGGGGGAATAATTCACCCCTCCACTTT. It yields the protein CASSEYRGNNSPLHF.

This clonotype was observed a few times. The chain recombines TRBV5-1 with TRBJ1-1; D is unresolved. The V and J ends lost 2 bases and 1 base respectively, with 6 bases between them. Germline CDR1 is SGHRS and CDR2 is YFSETQ. The CDR3 extends over 13 amino acids. CDR3 loop: CASSFLENTEAFF. Here the CDR3 DNA reads TGCGCCAGCAGCTTTCTAGAGAACACTGAAGCTTTCTTT.

J is TRBJ1-1 and V is TRBV16; D is perhaps TRBD1 (5 bases). Trimming took 5 bases from V and 3 from J, leaving 13 bases between them. Germline values: CDR1 KGHSY, CDR2 FQNENV. This CDR3 has 14 amino acids. Here the CDR3 reads CASSAQGSDTEAFF. Written as DNA, the CDR3 is TGTGCCAGCAGCGCTCAGGGATCCGACACTGAAGCTTTCTTT.

This clonotype showed up just a few times. This may come from a read error, since a much larger clone is one base off. The rearrangement uses TRBV12-3 or TRBV12-4 and TRBJ2-1; 11 nucleotides align to TRBD2. This CDR3 is 15 amino acids long. The CDR3 DNA is TGTGCCAGCAGCTCCGGGACTAGCGGACACAATGAGCAGTCCTTC. Translated: CASSSGTSGHNEQSF.

The chain employs TRBV11-2 and TRBJ2-1, with D possibly matching TRBD2 (5 bases). CDR3 length equals 15 residues. The ends were cut back, 1 base at V and 6 bases at J, with 13 bases in the middle. The germline gives CDR1 SGHAT, CDR2 FQNNGV. CDR3 in amino acids: CASSLALAVANEQFF. Written as DNA, the CDR3 is TGTGCCAGCAGCTTAGCTCTAGCCGTCGCCAATGAGCAGTTCTTC.

The chain joins TRBV9 to TRBJ1-2, with unresolved D. Germline assignment: CDR1 SGDLS and CDR2 YYNGEE. Trimming pared 4 bases from V and 0 bases from J, leaving 16 bases between. The CDR3 covers 16 residues. The CDR3 loop is CASSSTSGRANYGYTF. The CDR3 DNA reads as TGTGCCAGCAGCTCTACCTCGGGGAGAGCTAACTATGGCTACACCTTC.

J is TRBJ1-1 and V is TRBV4-1, with TRBD1 matching over 8 bases. With 0 bases clipped from V and 2 bases from J, the junction kept 11 bases outside the gene matches. CDR1 MGHRA and CDR2 YSYEKL come from the germline V gene. The CDR3 has 18 residues. The CDR3 sequence is CASSQDGQGRRVNTEAFF. Written as DNA, the CDR3 is TGCGCCAGCAGCCAAGATGGACAGGGCCGAAGAGTAAACACTGAAGCTTTCTTT.

The chain employs TRBV3-1 and TRBJ2-5; maybe TRBD1 (6 bases). This CDR3 spans 14 amino acids. V lost 6 bases and J lost 10, with 21 bases in between. Germline V gene data show CDR1 as LGHDT and CDR2 as YNNKEL (reference sequence). The CDR3 protein is CASRPDRQVLDQYF. The CDR3 bases are TGTGCCAGCAGACCCGACAGGCAAGTCCTCGACCAGTACTTC.

This clonotype has at least ten counts. The chain recombines TRBV7-9 with TRBJ2-7, with D perhaps being TRBD1 or TRBD2 (5 bases each). In germline, CDR1 is SEHNR, CDR2 FQNEAQ (reference sequence). The CDR3 spans 14 residues. Trimming took off 0 bases at V and 7 bases at J, with 13 bases between the two ends. CDR3 DNA sequence: TGTGCCAGCAGCTTAGCGAGGGACGTAGCTGAGCAGTACTTC. It specifies CASSLARDVAEQYF.

The chain employs TRBV5-1 and TRBJ2-5; no clear D. The CDR3 consists of 14 residues. The germline gives CDR1 SGHRS, CDR2 YFSETQ. Trimming removed 3 bases at V and 1 base at J, with 10 bases between. Here the CDR3 DNA reads TGCGCCAGCAGCTCTGGACCATCCCAAGAGACCCAGTACTTC. This translates into CASSSGPSQETQYF.

The rearrangement uses TRBV3-1 and TRBJ2-3; 14 bases match TRBD2. The germline V gene has CDR1 LGHDT and CDR2 YNNKEL (reference sequence). V shed 4 bases, J shed 7 bases, and the junction held 10 bases outside the gene matches. The CDR3 loop spans 17 amino acids. The CDR3 is CASSLPRLAGGPNTQYF. CDR3 sequence (DNA): TGTGCCAGCAGCCTTCCCCGACTAGCGGGAGGGCCAAATACGCAGTATTTT.

CDR3 sequence: CSATDRVGTEAFF. CDR3 nucleotides: TGCAGTGCTACCGACAGGGTAGGCACTGAAGCTTTCTTT. V gene TRBV20-1 combines with J gene TRBJ1-1; 7 nucleotides match TRBD1. There are 13 residues in the CDR3. Germline V CDR1 and CDR2: DFQATT, SNEGSKA (reference sequence). Trimming at V came to 4 bases and at J to 4 bases, leaving 6 bases not matched to a gene.

This chain's CDR3 is CATSDATGTSYNEQFF. In DNA, the CDR3 is TGTGCCACCAGTGATGCCACCGGGACTAGCTACAATGAGCAGTTCTTC. This chain links TRBV24-1 with TRBJ2-1, with 8 bases identical to TRBD2. V was clipped by 3 bases and J by 3 bases; unmatched bases: 6. Germline-derived CDR1 and CDR2 are KGHDR and SFDVKD. CDR3 length equals 16 residues.